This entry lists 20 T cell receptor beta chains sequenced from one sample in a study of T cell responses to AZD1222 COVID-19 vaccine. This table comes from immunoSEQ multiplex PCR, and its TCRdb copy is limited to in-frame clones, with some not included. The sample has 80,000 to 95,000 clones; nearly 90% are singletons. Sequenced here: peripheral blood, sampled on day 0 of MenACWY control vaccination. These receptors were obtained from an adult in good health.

CDR3 nucleotides: TGTGCCAGCAGTTTATTGGCTAACACTGAAGCTTTCTTT. Protein sequence: CASSLLANTEAFF. This chain joins TRBV27 and TRBJ1-1; no definite D call. CDR3 length: 13 residues. CDR1 and CDR2 (germline): MNHEY, SMNVEV (reference sequence). Trimming removed 1 base from V and 2 bases from J, with 5 bases in between.

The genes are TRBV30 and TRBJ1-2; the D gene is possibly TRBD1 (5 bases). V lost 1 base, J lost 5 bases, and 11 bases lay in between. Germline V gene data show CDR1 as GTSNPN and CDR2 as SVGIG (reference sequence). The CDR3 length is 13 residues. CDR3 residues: CAWSGSGFYGYTF. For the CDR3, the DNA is TGTGCCTGGAGTGGGTCAGGGTTTTATGGCTACACCTTC.

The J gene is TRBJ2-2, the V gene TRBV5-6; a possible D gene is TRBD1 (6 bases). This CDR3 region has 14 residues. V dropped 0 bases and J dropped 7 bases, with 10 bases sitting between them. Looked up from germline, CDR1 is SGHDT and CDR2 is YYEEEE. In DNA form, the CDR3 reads TGTGCCAGCAGCTTGGCAGGGGTTAGCGGGGAGCTGTTTTTT. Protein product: CASSLAGVSGELFF.

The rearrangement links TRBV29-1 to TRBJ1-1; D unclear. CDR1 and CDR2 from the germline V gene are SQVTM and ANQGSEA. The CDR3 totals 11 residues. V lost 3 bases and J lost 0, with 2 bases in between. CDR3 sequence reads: CSVEVNTEAFF. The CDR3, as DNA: TGCAGCGTTGAGGTGAACACTGAAGCTTTCTTT.

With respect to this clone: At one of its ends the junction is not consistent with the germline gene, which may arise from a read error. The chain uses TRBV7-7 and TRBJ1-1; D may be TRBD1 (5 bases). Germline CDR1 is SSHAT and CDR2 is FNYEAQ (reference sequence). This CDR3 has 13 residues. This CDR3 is CASSPDMNTEAFF. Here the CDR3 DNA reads TGTGCTAGCAGCCCGGACATGAACACTGAAGCTTTCTTT.

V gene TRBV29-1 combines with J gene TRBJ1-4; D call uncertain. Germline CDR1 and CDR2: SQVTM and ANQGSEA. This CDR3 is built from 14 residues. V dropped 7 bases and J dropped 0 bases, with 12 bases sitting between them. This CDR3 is CSARNLATNEKLFF. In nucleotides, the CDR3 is TGCAGCGCCAGGAACCTTGCAACTAATGAAAAACTGTTTTTT.

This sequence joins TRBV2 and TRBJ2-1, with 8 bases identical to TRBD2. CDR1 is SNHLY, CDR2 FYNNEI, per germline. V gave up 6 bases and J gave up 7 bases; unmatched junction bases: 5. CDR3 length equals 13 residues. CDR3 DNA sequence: TGTGCCAGCAGGGCGGGGGGAATGAATGAGCAGTTCTTC. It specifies CASRAGGMNEQFF.

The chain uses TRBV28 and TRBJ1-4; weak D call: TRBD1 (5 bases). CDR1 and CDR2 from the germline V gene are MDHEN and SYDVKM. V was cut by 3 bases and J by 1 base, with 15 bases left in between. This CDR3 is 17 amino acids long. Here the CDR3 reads CASSLPTFRVTNEKLFF. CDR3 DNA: TGTGCCAGCAGTTTGCCTACCTTCAGGGTAACTAATGAAAAACTGTTTTTT.

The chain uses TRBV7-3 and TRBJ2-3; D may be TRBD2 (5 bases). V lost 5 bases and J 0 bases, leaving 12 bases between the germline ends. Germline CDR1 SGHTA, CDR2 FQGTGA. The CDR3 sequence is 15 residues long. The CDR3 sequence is CASSPKRSSTDTQYF. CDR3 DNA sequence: TGTGCCAGCAGCCCAAAGCGGTCTAGCACAGATACGCAGTATTTT.

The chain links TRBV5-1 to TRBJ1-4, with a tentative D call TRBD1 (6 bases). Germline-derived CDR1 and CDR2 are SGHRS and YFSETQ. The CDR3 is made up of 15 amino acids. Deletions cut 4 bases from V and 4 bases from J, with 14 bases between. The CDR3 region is CASSPSGTSNEKLFF. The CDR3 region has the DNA TGCGCCAGCAGCCCTTCCGGGACAAGTAATGAAAAACTGTTTTTT.

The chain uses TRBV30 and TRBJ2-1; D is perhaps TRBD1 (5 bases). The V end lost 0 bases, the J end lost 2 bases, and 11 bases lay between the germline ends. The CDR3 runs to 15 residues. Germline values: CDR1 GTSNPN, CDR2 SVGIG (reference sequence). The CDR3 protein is CAWSVQAAPYNEQFF. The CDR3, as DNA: TGTGCCTGGAGTGTACAGGCGGCCCCCTACAATGAGCAGTTCTTC. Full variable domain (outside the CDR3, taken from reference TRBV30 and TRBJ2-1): SQTIHQWPATLVQPVGSPLSLECTVEGTSNPNLYWYRQAAGRGLQLLFYSVGIGQISSEVPQNLSASRPQDRQFILSSKKLLLSDSGFYLCAWSVQAAPYNEQFFGPGTRLTVL.

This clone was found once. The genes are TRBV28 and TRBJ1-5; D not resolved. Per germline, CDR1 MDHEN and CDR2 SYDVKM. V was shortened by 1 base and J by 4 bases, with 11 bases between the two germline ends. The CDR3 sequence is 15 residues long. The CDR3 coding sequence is TGTGCCAGCAGTTTATTGGTCGGGCGTAATCAGCCCCAGCATTTT. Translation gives CASSLLVGRNQPQHF.

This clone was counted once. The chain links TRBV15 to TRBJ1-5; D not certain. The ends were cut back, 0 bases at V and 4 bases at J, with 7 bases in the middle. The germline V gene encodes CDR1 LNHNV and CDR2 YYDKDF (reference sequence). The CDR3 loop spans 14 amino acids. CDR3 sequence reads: CATSRESGNQPQHF. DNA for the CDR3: TGTGCCACCAGCAGAGAATCCGGGAATCAGCCCCAGCATTTT.

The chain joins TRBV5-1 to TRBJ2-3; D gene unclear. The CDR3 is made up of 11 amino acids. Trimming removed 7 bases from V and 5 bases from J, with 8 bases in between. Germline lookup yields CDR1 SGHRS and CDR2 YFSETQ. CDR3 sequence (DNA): TGCGCCAGCCATGACGGAGATACGCAGTATTTT. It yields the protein CASHDGDTQYF.

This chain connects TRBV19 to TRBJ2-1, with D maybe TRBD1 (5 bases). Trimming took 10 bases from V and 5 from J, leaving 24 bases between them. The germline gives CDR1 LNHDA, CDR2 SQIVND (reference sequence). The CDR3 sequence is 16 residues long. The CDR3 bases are TGTGCCAAGGGGAAGGGCCCATCCTCGGCTGACAATGAGCAGTTCTTC. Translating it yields CAKGKGPSSADNEQFF.

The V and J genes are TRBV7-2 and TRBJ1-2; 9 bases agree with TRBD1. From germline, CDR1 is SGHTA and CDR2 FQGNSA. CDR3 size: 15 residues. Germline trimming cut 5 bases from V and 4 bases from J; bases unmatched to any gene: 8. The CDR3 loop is CASSGYTGGIYGYTF. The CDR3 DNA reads TGTGCCAGCAGCGGATATACAGGGGGCATCTATGGCTACACCTTC.

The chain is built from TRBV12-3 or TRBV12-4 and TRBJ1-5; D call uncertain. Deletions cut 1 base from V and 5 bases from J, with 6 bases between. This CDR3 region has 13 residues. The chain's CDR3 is CASSLGRDQPQHF. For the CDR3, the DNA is TGTGCCAGCAGTTTAGGGCGGGATCAGCCCCAGCATTTT.

The CDR3 region has the DNA TGTGCCAGTGGGACAGGGTGGGACAATGAGCAGTTCTTC. Translating gives CASGTGWDNEQFF. This sequence joins TRBV11-3 and TRBJ2-1; 9 bases fit TRBD1. Trimming cost V 9 bases and J 5 bases; bases outside gene matches: 5. CDR1 SGHNT and CDR2 YENEEA come from the germline V gene. The CDR3 length is 13 residues.

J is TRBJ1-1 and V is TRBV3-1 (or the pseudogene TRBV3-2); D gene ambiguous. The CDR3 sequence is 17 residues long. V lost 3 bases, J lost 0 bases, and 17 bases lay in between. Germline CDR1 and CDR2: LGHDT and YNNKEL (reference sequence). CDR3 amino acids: CASSQDKTRVMNTEAFF. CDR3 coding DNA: TGTGCCAGCAGCCAGGATAAGACGCGAGTTATGAACACTGAAGCTTTCTTT.

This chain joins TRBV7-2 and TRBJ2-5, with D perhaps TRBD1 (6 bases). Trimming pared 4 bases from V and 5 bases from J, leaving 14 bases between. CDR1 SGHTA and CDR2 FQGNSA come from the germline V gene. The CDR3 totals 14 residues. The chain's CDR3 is CASSWEQGRETQYF. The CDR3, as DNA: TGTGCCAGCAGCTGGGAACAGGGACGGGAGACCCAGTACTTC.